This T cell receptor beta chain was found in a study of cytomegalovirus exposure and HLA in healthy donors. The V gene end was trimmed by 2 bases and the J gene end by 9 bases; junction bases not matched to a gene: 3. CDR3 size: 15 residues. Looked up from germline, CDR1 is SGHDT and CDR2 is YYEEEE. PCR employed 60 Vbeta and 13 Jbeta primers. The assay was immunoSEQ multiplex PCR, and TCRdb's table has in-frame clones only and misses some. The sample lists some 98,000 clones; around 67% were seen once. Of note for this clone: Its antigen is not known.

Overall study findings and caveats: The study listed some 160 cytomegalovirus-associated TCR beta chains. V segments that were indistinguishable, TRBV6-2 and TRBV6-3 among them, were omitted from analysis. Despite most TCR sequences being rare, some public TCRs occurred in many donors.

The TCR was taken from a man aged 45-65 years in good health and CMV-seronegative. The genes are TRBV5-6 and TRBJ1-6; 12 positions agree with TRBD1. The material sequenced was PBMCs. The CDR3 DNA is TGTGCCAGCAGCTTTTGGGGACAGGGGGCTTCACCCCTCCACTTT. Its translation: CASSFWGQGASPLHF.